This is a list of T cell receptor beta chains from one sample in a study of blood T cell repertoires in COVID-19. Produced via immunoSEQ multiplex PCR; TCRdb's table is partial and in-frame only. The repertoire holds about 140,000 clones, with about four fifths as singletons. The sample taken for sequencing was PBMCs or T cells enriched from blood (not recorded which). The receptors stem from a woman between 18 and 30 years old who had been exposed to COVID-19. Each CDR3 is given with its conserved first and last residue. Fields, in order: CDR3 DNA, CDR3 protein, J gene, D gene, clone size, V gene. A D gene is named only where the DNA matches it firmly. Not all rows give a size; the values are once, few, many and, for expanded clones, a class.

TGTGCCAGCAGTGAGCAGAAGCGAATCAGCCCCCAGCATTTT	CASSEQKRISPQHF	TRBJ1-5	-	-	TRBV2
TGTGCCAGCAGCTTTTTAGTGCCTAATGAGCAGTTCTTC	CASSFLVPNEQFF	TRBJ2-1	-	-	TRBV5-4
TGTGCCAGCAGTCCAATGTCCCTTTTTGGCGGGGGCTACACCTTC	CASSPMSLFGGGYTF	TRBJ1-2	-	-	TRBV27
TGCGCCAGCAGCCAAGTCGGGTCTAGGGGCTACGAGCAGTACTTC	CASSQVGSRGYEQYF	TRBJ2-7	-	-	TRBV4-3
TGTGCCACCAGTGCCCCTTCGGACAGGGCGGAGGGCTACACCTTC	CATSAPSDRAEGYTF	TRBJ1-2	TRBD1	-	TRBV24-1
TGTGCCAGCAGCTTTCTAGGGGCCGCAGGCAATCAGCCCCAGCATTTT	CASSFLGAAGNQPQHF	TRBJ1-5	-	-	TRBV7-8
TGTGCCAGCAGAAGGGGGAGTTACAATGAGCAGTTCTTC	CASRRGSYNEQFF	TRBJ2-1	-	-	TRBV12-3/TRBV12-4
TGTGCCATCAGTGAGTGGACTATGACAGGGAGGCGACGCGGGACCGGGGAGCTGTTTTTT	CAISEWTMTGRRRGTGELFF	TRBJ2-2	-	-	TRBV10-3
TGCGCCAGCAGCTTGGGCGGCGGGACCACAGATACGCAGTATTTT	CASSLGGGTTDTQYF	TRBJ2-3	-	-	TRBV5-1
TGTGCCAGCTCACCAAGGGCGGGGCGCGATGAGCAGTTCTTC	CASSPRAGRDEQFF	TRBJ2-1	-	-	TRBV18
TGTGCCAGCAGCACCGCGGGGACTAGCGGGAGTGATGAGCAGTTCTTC	CASSTAGTSGSDEQFF	TRBJ2-1	TRBD2	-	TRBV11-2
TGTGCCAGCAGCTCCGACCGGGACAGTCGTGAAGCTTTCTTT	CASSSDRDSREAFF	TRBJ1-1	TRBD1	-	TRBV6-5
TGTGCCATCAGTGATCCACAATCCTATGGCTACACCTTC	CAISDPQSYGYTF	TRBJ1-2	-	-	TRBV10-3
TGTGCCAGCCGGGTCAATGAGCAGTTCTTC	CASRVNEQFF	TRBJ2-1	-	-	TRBV2
TGTGCCTGGGGGACAGGGGGGTACAATGAGCAGTTCTTC	CAWGTGGYNEQFF	TRBJ2-1	TRBD1	-	TRBV30
TGTGCCAGCAGCCAAGATCCAGGGGCCGAGCAGTACTTC	CASSQDPGAEQYF	TRBJ2-7	-	-	TRBV4-2
TGTGCCAGCAGACTTCAGGGGCCAGGTTCCTCACTTAATGAAAAACTGTTTTTT	CASRLQGPGSSLNEKLFF	TRBJ1-4	-	-	TRBV28
TGTGCCAGCAGTGAAATCTCCGGTGCAGGGCTTAACACTGAAGCTTTCTTT	CASSEISGAGLNTEAFF	TRBJ1-1	-	-	TRBV25-1
TGTGCCAGCAATCCTCCGGACAGGAAATATGGCTACACCTTC	CASNPPDRKYGYTF	TRBJ1-2	TRBD1	many	TRBV6-5
TGTGCCAGCAGGACAGGGCTTGAGAAGACCCAGTACTTC	CASRTGLEKTQYF	TRBJ2-5	TRBD1	once	TRBV6-5
TGTGCTAGTGGTTACGCGACAGGTAGCGCCTATGGCTACACCTTC	CASGYATGSAYGYTF	TRBJ1-2	-	-	TRBV12-5
TGTGCCAGCTTGGACAGGGCACCAAACACTGAAGCTTTCTTT	CASLDRAPNTEAFF	TRBJ1-1	TRBD1	-	TRBV6-5
TGTGCCAGCAAGCCACGGTCCTCACGTGGCTACACCTTC	CASKPRSSRGYTF	TRBJ1-2	-	-	TRBV12-3/TRBV12-4
TGCGCCAGCAGCTTTTCGAAGGGGAATGAGCAGTTCTTC	CASSFSKGNEQFF	TRBJ2-1	-	few	TRBV5-1
TGCGCCAGCAGCTGGGACTCAGCCGGAAACACCATATATTTT	CASSWDSAGNTIYF	TRBJ1-3	-	-	TRBV5-1
TGTGCCAGCAGCCTCAACCCAGGGACAGATACGCAGTATTTT	CASSLNPGTDTQYF	TRBJ2-3	-	-	TRBV3-1/TRBV3-2
TGTGCCAGCAGCCATCGTTCTAAAAAAGGGACTAGCAGGAACCATAACACCGGGGAGCTGTTTTTT	CASSHRSKKGTSRNHNTGELFF	TRBJ2-2	TRBD2	-	TRBV3-1/TRBV3-2
TGTGCCAGTAGTATACTACAGGGGGCTCGTCAGCCCCAGCATTTT	CASSILQGARQPQHF	TRBJ1-5	TRBD1	-	TRBV19
TGTGCCAGCGCGCAATCGGGACAGGGCAATGAGCAGTTCTTC	CASAQSGQGNEQFF	TRBJ2-1	TRBD1	-	TRBV27
TGTGCCAGCAGCTTACAGGGGGGGGAATATTCACCCCTCCACTTT	CASSLQGGEYSPLHF	TRBJ1-6	TRBD1	few	TRBV6-6
TGTGCCAGCAGCCAAATAGCAGGGGGGAGGGAGACCCAGTACTTC	CASSQIAGGRETQYF	TRBJ2-5	-	-	TRBV3-1/TRBV3-2
TGTGCCAGCCCCCCCAACGGGGACTCCGTGGAGACCCAGTACTTC	CASPPNGDSVETQYF	TRBJ2-5	-	-	TRBV28
TGTGCCAGCAGTTTATCTATCACCTACGAGCAGTACTTC	CASSLSITYEQYF	TRBJ2-7	-	-	TRBV12-3/TRBV12-4
TGTGCCAGCAGTTCGGGAGGGGGCGGTCGGGAGACCCAGTACTTC	CASSSGGGGRETQYF	TRBJ2-5	-	-	TRBV28
TGTGCCAGCAGCACCCAGACTAGCGTGGTTGAGACCCAGTACTTC	CASSTQTSVVETQYF	TRBJ2-5	TRBD2	-	TRBV7-2
TGCAGCGTCGCCGACACAGGGGAGCAGTTCTTC	CSVADTGEQFF	TRBJ2-1	-	-	TRBV29-1
TGCGCCAGCAGCCACAGGTTGTCCTACGAGCAGTACTTC	CASSHRLSYEQYF	TRBJ2-7	-	-	TRBV4-1
TGTGCCAGCAGCCATAGAGGCCTTGCCTTGGAGACCCAGTACTTC	CASSHRGLALETQYF	TRBJ2-5	-	-	TRBV3-1/TRBV3-2
TGTGCCAGCAGTGACCCTTTGGGGCTTGGCGCTGAAGCTTTCTTT	CASSDPLGLGAEAFF	TRBJ1-1	-	-	TRBV2
TGTGCCAGCAGCTTAGGGGACAGGGGCTCCTACGAGCAGTACTTC	CASSLGDRGSYEQYF	TRBJ2-7	TRBD1	-	TRBV7-6
TGTGCCATCAGTGATCCACAGGGGAACACTGAAGCTTTCTTT	CAISDPQGNTEAFF	TRBJ1-1	-	-	TRBV10-3
TGTGCCACTACTGGACAGGGGACCAATGAGCAGTTCTTC	CATTGQGTNEQFF	TRBJ2-1	TRBD1	-	TRBV24-1
TGTGCCAGCCTGCCCTGGCAGGGCCCGAACACCGGGGAGCTGTTTTTT	CASLPWQGPNTGELFF	TRBJ2-2	-	-	TRBV11-2
TGTGCCAGCTCACAACTCACAGGGGTGGGAGCTAACTATGGCTACACCTTC	CASSQLTGVGANYGYTF	TRBJ1-2	TRBD1	few	TRBV18
TGTGCCAGCACCCCCTGGGGGGAAGGATACACTGAAGCTTTCTTT	CASTPWGEGYTEAFF	TRBJ1-1	-	-	TRBV28
TGTGCCAGCAGTGTAACGGGGTCTACTAACTATGGCTACACCTTC	CASSVTGSTNYGYTF	TRBJ1-2	-	-	TRBV25-1